Listed below are T cell receptor beta chains from one sample, sequenced in a study of blood T cell repertoires in COVID-19. Method: immunoSEQ multiplex PCR; TCRdb's copy keeps in-frame clones and lacks some. The table shows approximately 120,000 clones, with over 60% occurring only once. Specimen: peripheral blood. The source of these receptors is a man between 40 and 49 years old with active or convalescent COVID-19. CDR3s include the opening cysteine and the closing phenylalanine or tryptophan. The D gene is left open where the match is weak. Rows may omit the clone size; those that give it use once, few, many or a size class.

D gene	V gene	J gene	clone size	CDR3 DNA	CDR3 protein
TRBD1	TRBV19	TRBJ1-4	NA	TGTGCCAGTAGTATGACGGGACAGGCTAATGAAAAACTGTTTTTT	CASSMTGQANEKLFF
NA	TRBV19	TRBJ1-5	NA	TGTGCCAGTGGGGTCCATAGGGGACAGCCCCAGCATTTT	CASGVHRGQPQHF
TRBD1	TRBV20-1	TRBJ1-5	once	TGCAGTGCTAGTACCAATGGACAGGAGTATAGCAATCAGCCCCAGCATTTT	CSASTNGQEYSNQPQHF
NA	TRBV19	TRBJ1-6	NA	TGTGCCAGTAGTATACGAGGGGAGGATTCACCCCTCCACTTT	CASSIRGEDSPLHF
TRBD2	TRBV4-2	TRBJ2-1	NA	TGTGCCAGCAGCCAAGGGGTGGCGGGAGGGCCGAGGAATGAGCAGTTCTTC	CASSQGVAGGPRNEQFF
NA	TRBV24-1	TRBJ2-7	NA	TGTGCCACCAGTGATTCCCGGGGGCAGTACTTC	CATSDSRGQYF
TRBD1	TRBV7-2	TRBJ2-7	NA	TGTGCCAGCAGCTTTTCGACAGGGCCCTACGAGCAGTACTTC	CASSFSTGPYEQYF
TRBD2	TRBV6-6	TRBJ2-7	NA	TGTGCCAGCAGTTCCTCGACTAGCGCCCGCTACGAGCAGTACTTC	CASSSSTSARYEQYF
NA	TRBV12-3/TRBV12-4	TRBJ1-5	NA	TGTGCCAGCAGTTTCGGGGATCAGCCCCAGCATTTT	CASSFGDQPQHF
TRBD2	TRBV28	TRBJ2-5	few	TGTGCCAGCAGTTTCCCCAGACTAGCGGGGGGCCAAAAAGAGACCCAGTACTTC	CASSFPRLAGGQKETQYF
TRBD2	TRBV4-1	TRBJ2-7	many	TGCGCCAGCAGCCAAGATGCCCTAGCGGGGGGCTTGGAGCAGTACTTC	CASSQDALAGGLEQYF
NA	TRBV27	TRBJ2-1	few	TGTGCCAGCAGTTTTTCGCGGGTCTACAATGAGCAGTTCTTC	CASSFSRVYNEQFF
TRBD1	TRBV28	TRBJ1-5	NA	TGTGCCAGCAGACCTTGGAAGGGGGCCCAGCCCCAGCATTTT	CASRPWKGAQPQHF